The text below deals with one TCR beta chain. Which antigen it targets is not known. No qualities accompany the bases; no much larger clone lies one base away. According to the germline V gene, CDR1 reads SGHVS and CDR2 reads FQNEAQ. The CDR3, cysteine through phenylalanine, is 16 amino acids long. The DNA shown is the 48-base CDR3, in frame from base 1. V loses 2 bases, J loses 4 bases, and the germline ends lie 17 bases apart. This entry comes from a study of T cell responses to AZD1222 COVID-19 vaccine (dated by TCRdb to the early 2020s). About the investigation overall: A total of roughly 240 trial participants underwent TCR sequencing, of whom about 210 received two doses of AZD1222 and around 26 received two doses of the MenACWY control vaccine. Trial participants were enrolled by age into subgroups of 18-55, 56-69 and 70-plus years, and around 150, 28 and 57 TCR-sequenced participants, respectively, were included in these subgroups.

Study-wide findings and limitations: Reportedly, almost half of the unique spike-specific TCRs recognized epitopes lying outside the regions that are mutated in the B.1.351 and B.1.1.7 variants. Conclusions about previously exposed vaccinees are limited, since just five or six AZD1222 recipients were seropositive for SARS-CoV-2 at baseline. No day 14 peak-response samples were available, so repertoires were characterized only after the peak T cell response. Most participants were white British and females outnumbered males, and the authors suggested that clonal diversity may have been underestimated. The 56-69-year group was small, and its depth increase did not reach significance, likely because of low power. CD4 TCRs associated with the vaccine covered the entire spike protein, and the dominant responses were in regions 160-218 and 743-854. Spike-specific TCR breadth and depth rose significantly after two AZD1222 doses compared with day 0 and with MenACWY recipients.

The sample's time point label is to be understood as: about 28 days (+/-7) after the second vaccine dose. AZD1222 recipients with second doses at about 4 weeks or about 12 weeks were pooled, because spike-specific TCR depth and breadth did not differ between schedules. The vaccinee samples were drawn from two UK trials, COV001 and COV002, one of which was a single-blind randomized controlled phase 2/3 trial testing AZD1222 (ChAdOx1 nCoV-19) in healthy adults. For TCRbeta chain sequencing, PBMC samples were collected from trial participants at day 0 and at day 28 after the second dose. The CDR3 regions of human TCRbeta chains were analyzed by immunosequencing. Per the original workflow: Repertoire TCRs were matched against a reference library of SARS-CoV-2-specific TCRs generated with the MIRA antigen-specificity platform. Breadth was defined as the fraction of unique TCRs that were SARS-CoV-2-associated, and depth was defined as the fraction of total T cells that were SARS-CoV-2-associated. Using the MIRA data, each spike-specific TCR was assigned both to the spike region to which the TCR was reactive and to a CD4 or CD8 class. Log10-transformed breadth and depth values were compared by one-way ANOVA with Sidak's multiple comparisons tests. Drawn from immuneACCESS, this table holds only the in-frame rearrangements with V and J called that TCRdb kept. Clones are partly lost; checked studies trace under half to an unresolved V gene and leave the rest unexplained. For V, J and clone size, that table is used; D and trimming come from the DNA. A total of tens of thousands of clones appear in this sample, around 85% of them only once. More than 3.5% of the sample is taken by the ten largest.

The specimen was peripheral blood, collected 28 days after the second AZD1222 dose. This receptor was obtained from an adult who received the AZD1222 COVID-19 vaccine. Recombination connected TRBV7-8 to TRBJ1-2; the D gene is perhaps TRBD1, from 5 matching bases. The CDR3 has the sequence CASSLWRDGNVYGYTF. The sequenced DNA is TGTGCCAGCAGCTTATGGCGGGACGGGAACGTCTATGGCTACACCTTC.